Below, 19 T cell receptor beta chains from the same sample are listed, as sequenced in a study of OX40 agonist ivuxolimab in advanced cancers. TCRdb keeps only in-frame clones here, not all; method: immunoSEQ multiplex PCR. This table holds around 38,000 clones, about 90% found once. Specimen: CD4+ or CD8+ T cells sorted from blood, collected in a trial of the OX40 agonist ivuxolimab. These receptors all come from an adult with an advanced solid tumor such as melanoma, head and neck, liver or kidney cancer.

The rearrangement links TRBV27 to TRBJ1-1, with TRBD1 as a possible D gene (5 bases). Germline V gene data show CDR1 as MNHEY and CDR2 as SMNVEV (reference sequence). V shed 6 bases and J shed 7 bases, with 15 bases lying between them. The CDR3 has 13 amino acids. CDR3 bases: TGTGCCAGCAGCTCCCTGACAGCGGGTGAAGCTTTCTTT. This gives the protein CASSSLTAGEAFF.

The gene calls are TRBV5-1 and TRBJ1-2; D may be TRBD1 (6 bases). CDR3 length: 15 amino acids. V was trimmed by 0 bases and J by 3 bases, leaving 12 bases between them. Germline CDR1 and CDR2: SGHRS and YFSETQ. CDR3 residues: CASSLVSGADYGYTF. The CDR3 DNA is TGCGCCAGCAGCTTGGTCTCGGGGGCGGACTATGGCTACACCTTC.

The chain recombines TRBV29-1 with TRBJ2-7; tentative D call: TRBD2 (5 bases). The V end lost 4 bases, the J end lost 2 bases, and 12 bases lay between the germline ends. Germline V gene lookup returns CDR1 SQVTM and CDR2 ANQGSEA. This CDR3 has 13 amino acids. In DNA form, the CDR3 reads TGCAGCGTTGTGGGTAGGGAGACCTACGAGCAGTACTTC. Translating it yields CSVVGRETYEQYF.

CDR3 DNA: TGTGCCAGCAGTTTTCGACAGGGCCCCTACAATGAGCAGTTCTTC. This gives the protein CASSFRQGPYNEQFF. The chain combines TRBV27 with TRBJ2-1; 7 bases line up with TRBD1. CDR1 and CDR2 (germline): MNHEY, SMNVEV (reference sequence). This CDR3 contains 15 residues. J lost 2 bases, V lost 3 bases, and 4 bases had no gene match.

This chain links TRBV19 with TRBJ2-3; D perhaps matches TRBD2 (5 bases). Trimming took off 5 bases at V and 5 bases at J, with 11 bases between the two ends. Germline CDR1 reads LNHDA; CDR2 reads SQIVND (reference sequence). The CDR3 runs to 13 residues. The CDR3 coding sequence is TGTGCCAGTAGTGAGGGAGTTAAAGATACGCAGTATTTT. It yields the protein CASSEGVKDTQYF.

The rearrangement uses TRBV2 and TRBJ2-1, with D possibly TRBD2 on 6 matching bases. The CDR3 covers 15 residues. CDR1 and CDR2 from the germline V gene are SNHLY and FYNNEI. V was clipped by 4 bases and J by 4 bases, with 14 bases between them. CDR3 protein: CASSGELAPYNEQFF. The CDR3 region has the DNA TGTGCCAGCAGTGGGGAGCTAGCGCCTTACAATGAGCAGTTCTTC.

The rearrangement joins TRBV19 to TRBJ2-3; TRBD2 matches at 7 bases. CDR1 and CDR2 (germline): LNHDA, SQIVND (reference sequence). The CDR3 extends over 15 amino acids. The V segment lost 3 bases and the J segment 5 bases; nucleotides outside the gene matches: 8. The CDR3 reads CASSIRAGDGDTQYF. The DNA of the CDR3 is TGTGCCAGTAGTATTAGGGCGGGAGACGGAGATACGCAGTATTTT.

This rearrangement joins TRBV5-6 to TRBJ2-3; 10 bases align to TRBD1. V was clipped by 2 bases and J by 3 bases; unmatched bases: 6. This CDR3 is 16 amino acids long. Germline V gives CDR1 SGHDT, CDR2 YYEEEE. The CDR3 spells CASSFDRGRVTDTQYF. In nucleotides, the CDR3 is TGTGCCAGCAGCTTTGACAGGGGGCGTGTGACAGATACGCAGTATTTT.

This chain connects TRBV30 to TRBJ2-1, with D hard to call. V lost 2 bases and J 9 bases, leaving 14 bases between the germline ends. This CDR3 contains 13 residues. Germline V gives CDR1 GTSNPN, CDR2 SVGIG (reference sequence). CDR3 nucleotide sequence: TGTGCCTGGAGTACCGGACGGCCCCTTGAGCAGTTCTTC. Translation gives CAWSTGRPLEQFF.

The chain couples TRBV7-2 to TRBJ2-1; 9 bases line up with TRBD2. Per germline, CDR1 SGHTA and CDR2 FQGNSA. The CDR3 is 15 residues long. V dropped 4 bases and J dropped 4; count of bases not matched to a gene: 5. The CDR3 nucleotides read TGTGCCAGCAGCTCAATAGCGGGAGCGTACAATGAGCAGTTCTTC. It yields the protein CASSSIAGAYNEQFF.

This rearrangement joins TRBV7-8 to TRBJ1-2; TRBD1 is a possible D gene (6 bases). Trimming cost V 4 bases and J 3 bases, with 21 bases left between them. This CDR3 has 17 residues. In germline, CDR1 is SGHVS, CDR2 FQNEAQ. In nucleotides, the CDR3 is TGTGCCAGCAGCTCACCCCCTGGGGGGGCCCTCGACTATGGCTACACCTTC. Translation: CASSSPPGGALDYGYTF.

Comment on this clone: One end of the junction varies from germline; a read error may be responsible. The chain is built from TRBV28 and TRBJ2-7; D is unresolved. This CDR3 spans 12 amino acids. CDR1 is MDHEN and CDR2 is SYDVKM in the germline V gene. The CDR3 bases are TGTGCCAGCAGTGTATGGAACTACGAGCAGTACTTC. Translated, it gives CASSVWNYEQYF.

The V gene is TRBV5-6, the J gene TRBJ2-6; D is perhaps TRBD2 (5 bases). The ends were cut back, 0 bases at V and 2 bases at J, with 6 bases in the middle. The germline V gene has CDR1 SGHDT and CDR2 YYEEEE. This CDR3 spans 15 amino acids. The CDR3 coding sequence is TGTGCCAGCAGCTTGGCCGGGGCTGGGGCCAACGTCCTGACTTTC. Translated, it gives CASSLAGAGANVLTF.

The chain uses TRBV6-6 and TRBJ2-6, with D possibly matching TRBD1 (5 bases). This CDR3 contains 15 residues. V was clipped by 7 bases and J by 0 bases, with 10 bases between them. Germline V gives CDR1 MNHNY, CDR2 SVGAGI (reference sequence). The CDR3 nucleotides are TGTGCCAGCAACGGCAGGGACTCTGGGGCCAACGTCCTGACTTTC. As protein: CASNGRDSGANVLTF.

This CDR3 reads CASRESDSLTYEQYF. The CDR3, as DNA: TGTGCCAGTAGGGAGTCGGACTCCCTGACCTACGAGCAGTACTTC. The chain combines TRBV19 with TRBJ2-7, with TRBD2 as a possible D gene (5 bases). This CDR3 contains 15 residues. Germline lookup yields CDR1 LNHDA and CDR2 SQIVND (reference sequence). V lost 6 bases and J 2 bases, leaving 17 bases between the germline ends.

CDR3 region: CASRSTYEQYF. Written as DNA, the CDR3 is TGTGCCAGCAGGAGCACCTACGAGCAGTACTTC. The chain carries TRBV7-9 and TRBJ2-7; D remains unclear. The CDR3 is made up of 11 amino acids. The germline CDR1 and CDR2 sequences are SEHNR and FQNEAQ (reference sequence). Trimming shortened V by 6 bases and J by 2 bases, and 5 bases separated the two germline ends.

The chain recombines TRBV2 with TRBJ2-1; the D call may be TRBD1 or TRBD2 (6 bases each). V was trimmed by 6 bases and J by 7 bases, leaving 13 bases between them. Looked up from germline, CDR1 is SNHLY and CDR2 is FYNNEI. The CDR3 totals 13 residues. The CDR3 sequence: CASRDLGGNEQFF. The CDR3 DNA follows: TGTGCCAGCAGAGATTTAGGGGGGAATGAGCAGTTCTTC. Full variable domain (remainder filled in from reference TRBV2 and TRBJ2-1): EPEVTQTPSHQVTQMGQEVILRCVPISNHLYFYWYRQILGQKVEFLVSFYNNEISEKSEIFDDQFSVERPDGSNFTLKIRSTKLEDSAMYFCASRDLGGNEQFFGPGTRLTVL.

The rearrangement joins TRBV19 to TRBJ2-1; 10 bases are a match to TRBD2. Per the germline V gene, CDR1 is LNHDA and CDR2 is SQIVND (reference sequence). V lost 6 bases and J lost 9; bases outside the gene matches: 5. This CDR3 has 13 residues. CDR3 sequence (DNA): TGTGCCAGTAGCGAGCGGGAGGGTGGTGAGCAGTTCTTC. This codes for CASSEREGGEQFF.

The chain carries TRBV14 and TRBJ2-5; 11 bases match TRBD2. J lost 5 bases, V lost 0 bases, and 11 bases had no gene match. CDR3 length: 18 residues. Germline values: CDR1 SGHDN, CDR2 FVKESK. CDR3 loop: CASSQDRLAGRRGETQYF. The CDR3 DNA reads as TGTGCCAGCAGCCAAGATAGACTAGCGGGACGCCGCGGGGAGACCCAGTACTTC.